Listed here is a single T cell receptor beta chain. This sample also contains other DNA sequences that code for the same CDR3. TCRdb's table, derived via immunoSEQ multiplex PCR, lists solely in-frame clones and lacks some. The repertoire has fewer than 350,000 clones, 81% of them found once; the top ten carry just under 3%. Trimming cost V 1 base and J 3 bases, with 7 bases left between them. This CDR3 contains 13 residues. Germline-derived CDR1 and CDR2 are SGDLS and YYNGEE. The sample comes from a study of blood T cell repertoires in COVID-19. On the study more broadly: Acute and convalescent COVID-19 samples came from the United States, Italy and Spain. T cells, B-cell-depleted T cells, or PBMCs supplied cDNA or gDNA.

Sequencing was performed on peripheral blood. The clonotype was recovered from a woman aged 55-70 years with active or convalescent COVID-19. The chain carries TRBV9 and TRBJ1-1; D remains ambiguous. The CDR3 DNA follows: TGTGCCAGCAGCGTACTCGGGGACACTGAAGCTTTCTTT. Its translation is CASSVLGDTEAFF. The full variable domain, rest sourced from reference TRBV9 and TRBJ1-1, is DSGVTQTPKHLITATGQRVTLRCSPRSGDLSVYWYQQSLDQGLQFLIQYYNGEERAKGNILERFSAQQFPDLHSELNLSSLELGDSALYFCASSVLGDTEAFFGQGTRLTVV.